The clone carrying this T cell receptor (beta chain) appeared a few times. This specimen belongs to a study of blood T cell repertoires in COVID-19. Assay used: immunoSEQ multiplex PCR; TCRdb lists only in-frame clones, some missing. The sample contains about 300,000 clones, 70% to 90% of which appear only once. The sample taken for sequencing was peripheral blood. This TCR was sampled from a man aged 18-30 years who had recovered from COVID-19.

CDR3 sequence reads: CSATGEDTQYF. CDR3 in DNA: TGCAGTGCTACAGGGGAAGATACGCAGTATTTT. The rearrangement joins TRBV20-1 to TRBJ2-3; D is possibly TRBD1 (6 bases). V was pared by 4 bases and J by 5 bases, with 7 bases between. The germline V gene encodes CDR1 DFQATT and CDR2 SNEGSKA (reference sequence). The CDR3 runs 11 residues.